The 18 T cell receptor beta chains below come from one sample, sequenced in a study of T cells in Graves' hyperthyroidism and ophthalmopathy. RNA transcripts provided the source from which TCR beta CDR3 regions were amplified. TCR CDR3 underwent first-round RT-PCR with the HTBI primer set. MiXCR, applied by TCRdb to the multiplex PCR reads, yields one record per CDR3 protein. The sample carries 35,000 to 45,000 distinct CDR3 sequences, around half recorded once. Material for sequencing was blood. Receptors originate from a woman in her forties or fifties with Graves' hyperthyroidism that later progressed to Graves' ophthalmopathy.

In its sample, this clonotype ranks as medium-sized (0.01 to 0.1%). The CDR3 DNA sequence: TGTGCCAGCAGCTTTCAGGGGGGAGATGGCTACACCTTC. This sequence encodes CASSFQGGDGYTF. The V and J genes are TRBV7-9 and TRBJ1-2; 7 nucleotides match TRBD1. Germline-derived CDR1 and CDR2 are SEHNR and FQNEAQ (reference sequence). V lost 3 bases, J lost 6 bases, and 4 bases stayed unmatched. The CDR3 runs 13 residues.

The chain joins TRBV6-5 to TRBJ2-1; TRBD2 is a possible D gene (5 bases). The V end was cut by 2 bases, the J end by 12 bases, with 17 bases between. This CDR3 is built from 14 residues. From germline, CDR1 is MNHEY and CDR2 SVGAGI. The CDR3 reads CASSYGGEWDTQFF. As DNA, the CDR3 is TGTGCCAGCAGTTACGGTGGGGAGTGGGATACGCAGTTCTTC.

This clonotype was observed once. The chain is built from TRBV7-9 and TRBJ2-7; the D gene is possibly TRBD1 (6 bases). The CDR3 is 16 amino acids. V lost 5 bases and J lost 5, with 22 bases in between. Germline V gene sequence: CDR1 SEHNR, CDR2 FQNEAQ (reference sequence). The CDR3 sequence: CASSPGPGVYQNEQYF. CDR3 coding DNA: TGTGCCAGCAGCCCGGGGCCAGGGGTTTATCAGAACGAGCAGTACTTC.

This clonotype came up many times. This rearrangement joins TRBV5-1 to TRBJ2-7, with 10 bases that match TRBD2. The CDR3 is 14 amino acids. Trimming took 4 bases from V and 3 from J; bases not matched to a gene: 4. Per germline, CDR1 SGHRS and CDR2 YFSETQ. CDR3 in DNA: TGCGCCAGCAGCCGTCAGCGGGAGGGCTACGAGCAGTACTTC. Encoded protein: CASSRQREGYEQYF.

Here the CDR3 reads CASRSGRSTDTQYF. The CDR3 bases are TGTGCCAGCAGGTCAGGGCGGTCGACAGATACGCAGTATTTT. The chain has TRBV5-4 and TRBJ2-3; maybe TRBD1 (5 bases). This CDR3 is built from 14 residues. Germline assignment: CDR1 SGHNT and CDR2 YYREEE (reference sequence). V lost 5 bases, J lost 3 bases, and 13 bases lay in between.

This clonotype was found many times. The chain links TRBV5-1 to TRBJ1-1; D is uncertain. The V gene lost 4 bases and the J gene lost 1 base, with 8 bases spanning the gap. This CDR3 comprises 13 residues. In germline, CDR1 is SGHRS, CDR2 YFSETQ. The CDR3 bases are TGCGCCAGCAGCGCCGTTTCGAACACTGAAGCTTTCTTT. Residues: CASSAVSNTEAFF.

This rearrangement joins TRBV7-3 to TRBJ2-7; D is perhaps TRBD2 (5 bases). Germline lookup yields CDR1 SGHTA and CDR2 FQGTGA. Trimming cost V 5 bases and J 3 bases, with 20 bases left between them. The CDR3 contains 16 residues. In nucleotides, the CDR3 is TGTGCCAGCAGCAAAACAGCGGATCTACCCGGCTACGAGCAGTACTTC. Translating it yields CASSKTADLPGYEQYF. Full variable domain (outside the CDR3, taken from reference TRBV7-3 and TRBJ2-7): GAGVSQTPSNKVTEKGKYVELRCDPISGHTALYWYRQSLGQGPEFLIYFQGTGAADDSGLPNDRFFAVRPEGSVSTLKIQRTERGDSAVYLCASSKTADLPGYEQYFGPGTRLTVT.

The J gene is TRBJ2-5, the V gene TRBV7-9, with D possibly matching TRBD2 (5 bases). This CDR3 comprises 13 residues. Deletions cut 5 bases from V and 2 bases from J, with 9 bases between. The germline V gene has CDR1 SEHNR and CDR2 FQNEAQ (reference sequence). The CDR3, as DNA: TGTGCCAGCAGCGGTCGGGGACAAGAGACCCAGTACTTC. Residues: CASSGRGQETQYF.

This clonotype came up a few times. The chain is built from TRBV6-5 and TRBJ2-5; 7 positions agree with TRBD1. This CDR3 region has 14 residues. With 6 bases clipped from V and 5 bases from J, the junction kept 9 bases outside the gene matches. The germline CDR1 and CDR2 sequences are MNHEY and SVGAGI. CDR3 protein: CASSRDRRWETQYF. The DNA for the CDR3 is TGTGCCAGCAGCCGGGACAGAAGATGGGAGACCCAGTACTTC.

This clonotype was found many times. This rearrangement joins TRBV19 to TRBJ2-4; D not certain. In germline, CDR1 is LNHDA, CDR2 SQIVND (reference sequence). The CDR3 consists of 16 residues. V was shortened by 3 bases and J by 0 bases, with 12 bases between the two germline ends. CDR3 in amino acids: CASSILPPQAKNIQYF. As DNA, the CDR3 is TGTGCCAGTAGTATTCTGCCCCCACAAGCCAAAAACATTCAGTACTTC.

This clonotype showed up many times. This rearrangement joins TRBV11-3 to TRBJ2-3; D not resolved. The germline V and J ends were trimmed by 2 bases and 0 bases, with 12 bases remaining between them. This CDR3 is 16 amino acids long. Germline V gives CDR1 SGHNT, CDR2 YENEEA. CDR3 in DNA: TGTGCCAGCAGCTTATACGCAGTCTCTAGCACAGATACGCAGTATTTT. It is translated as CASSLYAVSSTDTQYF.

This clonotype was recorded at least ten times. This chain uses TRBV19 with TRBJ2-1, with 11 bases identical to TRBD1. The trim removed 7 bases at V and 3 bases at J, leaving 8 bases unmatched. This CDR3 is built from 16 residues. Per germline, CDR1 LNHDA and CDR2 SQIVND (reference sequence). The CDR3 region is CASTSTGTGGYNEQFF. The CDR3 region has the DNA TGTGCCAGTACCTCGACCGGGACAGGGGGCTACAATGAGCAGTTCTTC.

This clonotype was found many times. One end of the junction does not line up with germline, which may come from a read error. The chain employs TRBV11-2 and TRBJ1-1, with D tentatively TRBD1 (5 bases). This CDR3 spans 13 amino acids. The V gene's germline CDR1 is SGHAT and CDR2 FQNNGV. The CDR3 coding sequence is TGTGCCAGCAGCTTGAGTCAAGGGGCTGATGCTTTCTTT. The encoded protein is CASSLSQGADAFF.

The rearrangement links TRBV7-6 to TRBJ2-1; D is unresolved. The CDR3 totals 13 residues. Trimming pared 2 bases from V and 5 bases from J, leaving 7 bases between. Germline values: CDR1 SGHVS, CDR2 FNYEAQ. CDR3: CASSLSRHNEQFF. The CDR3 DNA follows: TGTGCCAGCAGCTTATCTAGGCACAATGAGCAGTTCTTC.

V gene TRBV5-1 combines with J gene TRBJ1-2, with D possibly being TRBD1 (5 bases). V lost 3 bases, J lost 12 bases, and 12 bases lay in between. The CDR3 has 11 residues. Per germline, CDR1 SGHRS and CDR2 YFSETQ. DNA of the CDR3: TGCGCCAGCAGCTGGGGACTACTAAACACCTTC. Amino acids: CASSWGLLNTF.

This chain uses TRBV5-5 with TRBJ2-1, with D perhaps given as TRBD1 or TRBD2 (5 bases each). Germline assignment: CDR1 SGHKS and CDR2 YYEKEE (reference sequence). Trimming removed 3 bases from V and 9 bases from J, with 13 bases in between. The CDR3 spans 13 residues. The CDR3 sequence is CASSSGTGSEQFF. Here the CDR3 DNA reads TGTGCCAGCAGCTCGGGGACGGGGAGTGAGCAGTTCTTC.

Worth noting for this clonotype: A junction end diverges from the germline sequence, so it may reflect a read error. The rearrangement links TRBV6-4 to TRBJ2-5; a possible D gene is TRBD2 (5 bases). The V gene's germline CDR1 is MRHNA and CDR2 SNTAGT. CDR3 length: 13 amino acids. CDR3 in amino acids: CASSRTYGETQYF. Written as DNA, the CDR3 is TGCGCCAGCAGTAGGACTTACGGGGAGACCCAGTACTTC.

As concerns this clonotype: The junction does not match germline at one end; this may be a read error. This rearrangement joins TRBV9 to TRBJ2-7, with 10 bases fitting TRBD1. The CDR3 totals 16 residues. CDR1 SGDLS and CDR2 YYNGEE come from the germline V gene. This CDR3 is CASSIKDRGNTGELYF. CDR3 sequence (DNA): TGTGCCAGCAGCATAAAGGACAGGGGGAACACCGGGGAGCTGTACTTC.